The 7 T cell receptor beta chains below all came from one sample that was sequenced in a study of blood T cell repertoires in COVID-19. Using immunoSEQ multiplex PCR, the repertoire was profiled, and TCRdb retains in-frame clones only, with some absent. The data show approximately 36,000 clones, approximately 90% seen once. Sequences were obtained from peripheral blood. These receptors were obtained from a man in his 60s with acute or convalescent COVID-19.

The gene calls are TRBV6-5 and TRBJ2-3; 7 nucleotides agree with TRBD2. Germline V lookup: CDR1 MNHEY, CDR2 SVGAGI. V gave up 6 bases and J gave up 4 bases; unmatched junction bases: 7. CDR3 size: 14 residues. The DNA for the CDR3 is TGTGCCAGCAGGCGGACTAGTTTGCCAGATACGCAGTATTTT. Protein: CASRRTSLPDTQYF.

The V gene is TRBV10-3, the J gene TRBJ1-6; 9 nucleotides agree with TRBD1. The V segment lost 0 bases and the J segment 6 bases; nucleotides outside the gene matches: 3. The CDR3 covers 16 residues. Germline V gene lookup returns CDR1 ENHRY and CDR2 SYGVKD. The CDR3 region has the DNA TGTGCCATCAGTGAGTCCGGGACAGGGACTAATTCACCCCTCCACTTT. It translates to CAISESGTGTNSPLHF.

CDR3 residues: CAWNLGTSGDNEQFF. DNA for the CDR3: TGTGCCTGGAACCTCGGGACTAGCGGGGACAATGAGCAGTTCTTC. The chain combines TRBV30 with TRBJ2-1; 13 bases are shared with TRBD2. Losses at the gene ends were 4 bases for V and 5 bases for J; bases not matched to a gene: 5. Germline V lookup: CDR1 GTSNPN, CDR2 SVGIG (reference sequence). This CDR3 has 15 residues. Full variable domain (outside the CDR3, taken from reference TRBV30 and TRBJ2-1): SQTIHQWPATLVQPVGSPLSLECTVEGTSNPNLYWYRQAAGRGLQLLFYSVGIGQISSEVPQNLSASRPQDRQFILSSKKLLLSDSGFYLCAWNLGTSGDNEQFFGPGTRLTVL.

This clone is categorized as medium-sized. J is TRBJ1-5 and V is TRBV28, with D possibly matching TRBD1 (6 bases). The CDR3 is 14 amino acids. The germline V and J ends were trimmed by 6 bases and 5 bases, with 14 bases remaining between them. Germline assignment: CDR1 MDHEN and CDR2 SYDVKM. The CDR3 DNA follows: TGTGCCAGCAGCCGACCGCCAGGGGATCAGCCCCAGCATTTT. Protein sequence: CASSRPPGDQPQHF.

The chain recombines TRBV24-1 with TRBJ2-5; maybe TRBD1 (6 bases). Trimming removed 3 bases at V and 4 bases at J, with 14 bases between. CDR3 size: 15 residues. Germline-derived CDR1 and CDR2 are KGHDR and SFDVKD. In DNA form, the CDR3 reads TGTGCCACCAGTGATCCCACAGGGACGGGAGAGACCCAGTACTTC. Protein: CATSDPTGTGETQYF.

This sequence joins TRBV15 and TRBJ2-5; D gene unclear. V was shortened by 1 base and J by 4 bases, with 4 bases between the two germline ends. This CDR3 has 12 residues. CDR1 is LNHNV and CDR2 is YYDKDF in the germline V gene (reference sequence). CDR3 sequence reads: CATSRGPETQYF. The CDR3 coding sequence is TGTGCCACCAGCAGAGGGCCAGAGACCCAGTACTTC.

The chain employs TRBV10-2 and TRBJ1-1, with D tentatively TRBD1 (6 bases). The ends were cut back, 0 bases at V and 3 bases at J, with 17 bases in the middle. The CDR3 is made up of 17 amino acids. Germline V gene lookup returns CDR1 WSHSY and CDR2 SAAADI. DNA for the CDR3: TGCGCCAGCAGTGAGTCAATGGTAGGGGGATCGGACACTGAAGCTTTCTTT. Its translation: CASSESMVGGSDTEAFF.